This entry lists 15 T cell receptor beta chains sequenced from one sample in a study of T cell responses to AZD1222 COVID-19 vaccine. Sequencing used immunoSEQ multiplex PCR; TCRdb keeps in-frame clones, though not all of them. The table shows 130,000 or so clones, with 80% to 95% occurring only once. Here the sequenced sample was peripheral blood, taken 28 days after the second AZD1222 dose. These receptors were obtained from an adult who received the AZD1222 COVID-19 vaccine.

This clone was recorded a few times. This chain uses TRBV2 with TRBJ1-5; D unresolved. V lost 6 bases, J lost 7 bases, and 16 bases lay in between. Per germline, CDR1 SNHLY and CDR2 FYNNEI. The CDR3 has 14 amino acids. The DNA for the CDR3 is TGTGCCAGCAGGTGGACTCAGGTCGGGCAGCCCCAGCATTTT. Amino acids: CASRWTQVGQPQHF.

This clone was found once. The genes are TRBV4-3 and TRBJ2-1, with D possibly TRBD2 on 6 matching bases. Germline V lookup: CDR1 LGHNA, CDR2 YSLEER. The CDR3 extends over 16 amino acids. Trimming shortened V by 0 bases and J by 10 bases, and 19 bases separated the two germline ends. CDR3 sequence (DNA): TGCGCCAGCAGCCAAGACCCCGGGACTTATCACCACGAGCAGTTCTTC. Encoded protein: CASSQDPGTYHHEQFF.

The chain carries TRBV9 and TRBJ2-2; TRBD2 aligns across 10 bases. The trim removed 0 bases at V and 8 bases at J, leaving 7 bases unmatched. Germline-derived CDR1 and CDR2 are SGDLS and YYNGEE. CDR3 length: 16 residues. CDR3 nucleotides: TGTGCCAGCAGCGTAGAGCCAGCGGGGGGGCCAGGGGAGCTGTTTTTT. Its protein product is CASSVEPAGGPGELFF.

The chain links TRBV9 to TRBJ2-7; D perhaps matches TRBD1 (6 bases). This CDR3 comprises 15 residues. Per the germline V gene, CDR1 is SGDLS and CDR2 is YYNGEE. V lost 4 bases to trimming and J lost 0 bases, with 14 bases between them. CDR3 amino acids: CASSITTGSSYEQYF. In DNA form, the CDR3 reads TGTGCCAGCAGCATTACTACAGGGAGCTCCTACGAGCAGTACTTC.

This rearrangement joins TRBV5-1 to TRBJ2-3; no reliable D call. CDR1 SGHRS and CDR2 YFSETQ come from the germline V gene. The CDR3 runs to 16 residues. V was clipped by 1 base and J by 2 bases, with 14 bases between them. The CDR3 here is CASSLTPSSYTDTQYF. CDR3 DNA sequence: TGCGCCAGCAGCTTGACACCTTCTTCCTACACAGATACGCAGTATTTT.

This clone has at least ten counts. The chain employs TRBV6-5 and TRBJ2-3, with D possibly being TRBD1 or TRBD2 (5 bases each). The CDR3 loop spans 15 amino acids. Trimming stripped 10 bases from V and 3 bases from J, with 20 bases between. In germline, CDR1 is MNHEY, CDR2 SVGAGI. CDR3 region: CATTSRPEGTDTQYF. The CDR3, as DNA: TGTGCCACTACTTCAAGGCCCGAGGGGACAGATACGCAGTATTTT.

The chain employs TRBV29-1 and TRBJ2-1; a possible D gene is TRBD2 (6 bases). Germline V lookup: CDR1 SQVTM, CDR2 ANQGSEA. This CDR3 spans 13 amino acids. Trimming took off 3 bases at V and 4 bases at J, with 10 bases between the two ends. DNA of the CDR3: TGCAGCGTTGAGGAGCGGGCTTACAATGAGCAGTTCTTC. Its translation is CSVEERAYNEQFF.

The chain combines TRBV5-4 with TRBJ2-3; 9 bases fit TRBD2. The V segment lost 0 bases and the J segment 5 bases; nucleotides outside the gene matches: 7. Germline CDR1 and CDR2: SGHNT and YYREEE (reference sequence). There are 16 residues in the CDR3. The CDR3 is CASSLGVAGVGDTQYF. The CDR3 nucleotides are TGTGCCAGCAGCTTGGGGGTAGCGGGAGTTGGAGATACGCAGTATTTT.

The chain uses TRBV18 and TRBJ2-7, with D perhaps TRBD1 (5 bases). Germline CDR1 KGHSH, CDR2 LQKENI. This CDR3 is built from 12 residues. V lost 4 bases and J 3 bases, leaving 7 bases between the germline ends. The CDR3 region is CASSLGDYEQYF. The CDR3 region has the DNA TGTGCCAGCTCACTAGGGGACTACGAGCAGTACTTC.

The chain uses TRBV24-1 and TRBJ2-3; the D gene is possibly TRBD2 (5 bases). Germline CDR1 is KGHDR and CDR2 is SFDVKD. The CDR3 is 17 residues long. The germline V and J ends were trimmed by 3 bases and 4 bases, with 19 bases remaining between them. The CDR3 reads CATSDPTLAPGADTQYF. CDR3 sequence (DNA): TGTGCCACCAGTGATCCCACTCTAGCTCCCGGGGCAGATACGCAGTATTTT.

The chain joins TRBV24-1 to TRBJ1-1; D call uncertain. The CDR3 loop spans 12 amino acids. Per the germline V gene, CDR1 is KGHDR and CDR2 is SFDVKD. Trimming shortened V by 2 bases and J by 9 bases, and 9 bases separated the two germline ends. The CDR3 protein is CATSDYAGQAFF. CDR3 in DNA: TGTGCCACCAGTGATTATGCAGGCCAAGCTTTCTTT.

This chain connects TRBV4-2 to TRBJ2-2, with 13 positions matching TRBD2. The CDR3 has 20 amino acids. Trimming removed 1 base from V and 7 bases from J; junction bases left unmatched: 15. CDR1 and CDR2 from the germline V gene are LGHNA and YNFKEQ. The chain's CDR3 is CASSQVTRGLAGAEGGELFF. As DNA, the CDR3 is TGTGCCAGCAGCCAAGTGACCCGCGGACTAGCGGGAGCGGAGGGCGGGGAGCTGTTTTTT.

This sequence joins TRBV30 and TRBJ1-5; D perhaps matches TRBD1 (6 bases). This CDR3 is 13 amino acids long. Deletions cut 3 bases from V and 5 bases from J, with 11 bases between. The germline gives CDR1 GTSNPN, CDR2 SVGIG (reference sequence). CDR3 sequence: CAWRAGVHQPQHF. The CDR3 nucleotides are TGTGCCTGGAGGGCAGGGGTTCATCAGCCCCAGCATTTT.

This chain links TRBV27 with TRBJ2-6, with D possibly being TRBD1 or TRBD2 (5 bases each). This CDR3 has 15 amino acids. Germline V CDR1 and CDR2: MNHEY, SMNVEV (reference sequence). The V end was cut by 5 bases, the J end by 2 bases, with 10 bases between. The CDR3 DNA follows: TGTGCCAGCAGTGCAGGGACGACTGGGGCCAACGTCCTGACTTTC. It is translated as CASSAGTTGANVLTF.

The V gene is TRBV7-2, the J gene TRBJ2-1, with no clear D. This CDR3 is built from 16 residues. The germline V and J ends were trimmed by 2 bases and 0 bases, with 11 bases remaining between them. CDR1 is SGHTA, CDR2 FQGNSA, per germline. The CDR3 protein is CASSLSGSTSYNEQFF. In DNA form, the CDR3 reads TGTGCCAGCAGCTTATCAGGTTCGACCTCCTACAATGAGCAGTTCTTC.